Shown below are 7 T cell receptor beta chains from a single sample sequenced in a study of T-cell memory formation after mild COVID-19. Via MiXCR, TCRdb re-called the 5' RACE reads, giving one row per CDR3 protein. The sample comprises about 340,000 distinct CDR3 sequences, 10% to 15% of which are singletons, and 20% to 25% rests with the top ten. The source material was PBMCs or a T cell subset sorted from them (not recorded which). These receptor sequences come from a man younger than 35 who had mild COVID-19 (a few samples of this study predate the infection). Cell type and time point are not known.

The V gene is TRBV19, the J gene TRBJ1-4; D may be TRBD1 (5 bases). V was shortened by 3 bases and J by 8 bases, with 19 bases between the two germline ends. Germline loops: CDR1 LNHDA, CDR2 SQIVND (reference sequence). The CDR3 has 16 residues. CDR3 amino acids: CASSIPGRVRGEKLFF. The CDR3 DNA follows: TGTGCCAGTAGTATCCCCGGACGAGTACGGGGGGAAAAACTGTTTTTT.

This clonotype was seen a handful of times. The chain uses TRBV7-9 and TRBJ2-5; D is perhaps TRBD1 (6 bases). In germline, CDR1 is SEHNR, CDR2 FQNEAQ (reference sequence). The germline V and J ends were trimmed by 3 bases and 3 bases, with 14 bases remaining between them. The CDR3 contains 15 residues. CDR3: CASSFRGSEEETQYF. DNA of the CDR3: TGTGCCAGCAGCTTCAGGGGCTCAGAGGAAGAGACCCAGTACTTC.

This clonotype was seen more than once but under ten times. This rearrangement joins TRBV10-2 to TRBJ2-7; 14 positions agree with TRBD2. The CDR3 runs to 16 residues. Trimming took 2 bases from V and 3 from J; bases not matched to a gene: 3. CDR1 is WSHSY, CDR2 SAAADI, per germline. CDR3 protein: CASSEPGLAGGYEQYF. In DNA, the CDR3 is TGCGCCAGCAGTGAGCCCGGACTAGCGGGGGGCTACGAGCAGTACTTC.

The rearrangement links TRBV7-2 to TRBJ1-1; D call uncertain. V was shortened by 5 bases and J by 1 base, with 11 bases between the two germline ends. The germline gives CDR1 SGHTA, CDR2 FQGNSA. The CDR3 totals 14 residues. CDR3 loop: CASSRSAGNTEAFF. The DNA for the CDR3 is TGTGCCAGCAGCCGGAGCGCGGGGAACACTGAAGCTTTCTTT.

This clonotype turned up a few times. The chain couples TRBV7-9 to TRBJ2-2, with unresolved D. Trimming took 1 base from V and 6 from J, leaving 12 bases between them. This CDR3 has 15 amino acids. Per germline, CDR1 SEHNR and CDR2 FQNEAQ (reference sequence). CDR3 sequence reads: CASSLEALVPGELFF. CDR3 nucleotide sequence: TGTGCCAGCAGCTTAGAGGCTCTCGTCCCCGGGGAGCTGTTTTTT.

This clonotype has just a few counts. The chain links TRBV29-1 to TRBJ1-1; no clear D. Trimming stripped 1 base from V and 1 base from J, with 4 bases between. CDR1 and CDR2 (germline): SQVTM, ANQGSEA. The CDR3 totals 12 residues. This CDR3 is CSVEGTNTEAFF. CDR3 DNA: TGCAGCGTTGAAGGGACGAACACTGAAGCTTTCTTT.

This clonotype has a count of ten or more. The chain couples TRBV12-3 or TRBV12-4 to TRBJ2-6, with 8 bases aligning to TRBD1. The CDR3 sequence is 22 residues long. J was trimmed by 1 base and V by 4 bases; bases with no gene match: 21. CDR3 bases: TGTGCCAGCAGTTCGGGCCCGGGACAGGCTCTATCGGGTGCTTCTGGGGCCAACGTCCTGACTTTC. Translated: CASSSGPGQALSGASGANVLTF.